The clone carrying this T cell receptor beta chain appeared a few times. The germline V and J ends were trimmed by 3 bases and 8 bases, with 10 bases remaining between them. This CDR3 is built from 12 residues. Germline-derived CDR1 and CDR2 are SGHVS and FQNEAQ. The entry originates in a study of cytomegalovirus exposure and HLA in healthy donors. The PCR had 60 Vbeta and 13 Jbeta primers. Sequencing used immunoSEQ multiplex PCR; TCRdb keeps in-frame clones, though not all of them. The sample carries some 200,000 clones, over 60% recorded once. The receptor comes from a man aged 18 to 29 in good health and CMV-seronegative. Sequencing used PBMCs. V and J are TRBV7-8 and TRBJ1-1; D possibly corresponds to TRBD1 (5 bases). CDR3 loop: CASSFGGGEAFF. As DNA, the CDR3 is TGTGCCAGCAGCTTTGGGGGAGGGGAAGCTTTCTTT.